Sequencing of this T cell receptor beta chain was carried out in a study of blood T cell repertoires in COVID-19. Study processing details: Researchers report that nucleated cell counts were estimated from reference gene primer amplification. Libraries were prepared by immunoSEQ multiplex PCR; TCRdb keeps only in-frame clonotypes and omits some of them. V and J calls plus clone size are reproduced from that table; the DNA served to infer D and trimming. There are about 160,000 clones in the sample; approximately 85% occur only once, and 0.8% to 1.2% lies in the top ten. Sample: peripheral blood. The TCR sequence derives from a man aged 40-49 years with acute or convalescent COVID-19.

This CDR3 is CASGGSSSYEQYF. CDR3 nucleotides: TGTGCCAGCGGGGGGTCTAGCTCCTACGAGCAGTACTTC. The chain recombines TRBV7-8 with TRBJ2-7; the D gene is possibly TRBD2 (6 bases). The CDR3 sequence is 13 residues long. CDR1 is SGHVS and CDR2 is FQNEAQ in the germline V gene. The V end lost 8 bases, the J end lost 0 bases, and 11 bases lay between the germline ends.